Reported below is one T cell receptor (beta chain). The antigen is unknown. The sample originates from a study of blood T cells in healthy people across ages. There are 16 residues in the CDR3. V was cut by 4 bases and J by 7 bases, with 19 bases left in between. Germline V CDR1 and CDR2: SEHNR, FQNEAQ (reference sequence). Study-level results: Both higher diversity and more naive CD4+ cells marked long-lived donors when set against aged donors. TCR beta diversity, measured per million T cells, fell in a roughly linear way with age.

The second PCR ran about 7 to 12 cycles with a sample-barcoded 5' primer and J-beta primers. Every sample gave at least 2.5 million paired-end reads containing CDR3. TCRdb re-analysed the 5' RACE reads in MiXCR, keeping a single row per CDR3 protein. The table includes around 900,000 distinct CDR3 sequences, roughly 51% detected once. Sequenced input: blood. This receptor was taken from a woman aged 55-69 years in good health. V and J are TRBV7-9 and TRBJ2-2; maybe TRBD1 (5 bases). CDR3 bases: TGTGCCAGCAGCTCCCGTAGGCGGACACTCGGCGGGGAGCTGTTTTTT. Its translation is CASSSRRRTLGGELFF. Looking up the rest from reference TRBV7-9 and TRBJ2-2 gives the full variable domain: DTGVSQNPRHKITKRGQNVTFRCDPISEHNRLYWYRQTLGQGPEFLTYFQNEAQLEKSRLLSDRFSAERPKGSFSTLEIQRTEQGDSAMYLCASSSRRRTLGGELFFGEGSRLTVL.